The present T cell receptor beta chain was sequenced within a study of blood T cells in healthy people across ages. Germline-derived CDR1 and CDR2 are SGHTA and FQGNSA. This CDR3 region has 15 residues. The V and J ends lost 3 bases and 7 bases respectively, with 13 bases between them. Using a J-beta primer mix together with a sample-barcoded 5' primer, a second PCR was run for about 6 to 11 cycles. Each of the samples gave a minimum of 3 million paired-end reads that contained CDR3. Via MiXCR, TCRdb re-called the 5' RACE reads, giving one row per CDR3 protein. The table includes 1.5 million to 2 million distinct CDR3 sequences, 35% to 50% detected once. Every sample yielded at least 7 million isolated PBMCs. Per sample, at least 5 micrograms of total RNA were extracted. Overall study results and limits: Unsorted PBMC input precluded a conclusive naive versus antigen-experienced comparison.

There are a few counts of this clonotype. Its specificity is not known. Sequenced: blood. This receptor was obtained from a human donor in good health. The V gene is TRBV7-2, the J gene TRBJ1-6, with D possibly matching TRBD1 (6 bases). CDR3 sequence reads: CASSFTTGRNSPLHF. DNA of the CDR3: TGTGCCAGCAGCTTTACCACAGGGCGAAATTCACCCCTCCACTTT.